This T cell receptor (beta chain) was documented in a study of patients and donors after allogeneic stem cell transplantation (dated by TCRdb to 2020 to 2021). Turning to this clonotype: The clone's antigen remains unknown. No base quality information exists; no much larger clone differs at one position.

Trimming takes 4 bases from V and 8 bases from J, and the germline ends sit 11 bases apart. CDR1 and CDR2, per the germline V gene, are SNHLY and FYNNEI. Measured from the cysteine to the phenylalanine, the CDR3 is 12 residues long. Only the CDR3 DNA stays, 36 bases, in frame from base 1. Libraries were made using RT-PCR. Sequenced using a NextSeq 550. The public reads were quality trimmed at Q25 with fastp and then assembled into clones with MiXCR by TCRdb, keeping productive beta chains. Each record represents a unique CDR3 protein, reported with the most common genes and DNA among its rows. Here the sample has 400,000 to 450,000 distinct CDR3 sequences; 16% occur a single time. The top ten clones comprise just over 7% of the sample.

This sequence originates from a human donor who was either an allogeneic HSCT recipient or a stem cell or donor lymphocyte infusion donor (not recorded which). It is not recorded whose cells these are; they may come from a transplant donor. This chain is built from TRBV2 and TRBJ1-2, with no confident D gene call. The sample taken for sequencing was blood, either unsorted or a sorted T cell fraction (not recorded which). The bases are TGTGCCAGCAGTGTGTTGCCCGGGGGCTACACCTTC. The encoded protein is CASSVLPGGYTF.